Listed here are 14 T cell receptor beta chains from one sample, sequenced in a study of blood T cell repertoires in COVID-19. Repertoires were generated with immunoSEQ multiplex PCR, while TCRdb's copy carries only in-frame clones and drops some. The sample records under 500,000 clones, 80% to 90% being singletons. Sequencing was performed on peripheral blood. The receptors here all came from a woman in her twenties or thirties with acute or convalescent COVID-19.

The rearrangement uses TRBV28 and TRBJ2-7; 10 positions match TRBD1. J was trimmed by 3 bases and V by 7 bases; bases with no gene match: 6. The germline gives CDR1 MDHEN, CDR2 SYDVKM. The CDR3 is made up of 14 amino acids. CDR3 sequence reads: CASTRGQGGYEQYF. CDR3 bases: TGTGCCAGCACCCGTGGACAGGGGGGCTACGAGCAGTACTTC. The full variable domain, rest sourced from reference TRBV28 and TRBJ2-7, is DVKVTQSSRYLVKRTGEKVFLECVQDMDHENMFWYRQDPGLGLRLIYFSYDVKMKEKGDIPEGYSVSREKKERFSLILESASTNQTSMYLCASTRGQGGYEQYFGPGTRLTVT.

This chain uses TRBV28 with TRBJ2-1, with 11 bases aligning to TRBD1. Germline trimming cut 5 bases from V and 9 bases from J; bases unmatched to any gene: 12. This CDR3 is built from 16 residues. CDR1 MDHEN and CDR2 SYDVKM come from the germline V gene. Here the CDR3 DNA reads TGTGCCAGCAGTGAACCGGGACAGGGGGGGTTTGGTGAGCAGTTCTTC. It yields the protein CASSEPGQGGFGEQFF.

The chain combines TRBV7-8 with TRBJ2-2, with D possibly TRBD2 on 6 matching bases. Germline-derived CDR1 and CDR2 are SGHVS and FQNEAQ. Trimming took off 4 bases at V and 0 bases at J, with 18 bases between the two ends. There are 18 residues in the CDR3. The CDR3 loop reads CASSSRRGTPTNTGELFF. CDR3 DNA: TGTGCCAGCAGCTCCAGGAGGGGCACACCAACGAACACCGGGGAGCTGTTTTTT.

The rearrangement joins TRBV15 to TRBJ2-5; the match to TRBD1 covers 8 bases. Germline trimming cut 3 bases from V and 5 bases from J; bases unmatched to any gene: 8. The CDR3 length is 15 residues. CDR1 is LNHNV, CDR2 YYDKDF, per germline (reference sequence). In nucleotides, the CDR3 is TGTGCCACCAGCAGTATGACAGGGGCCTGGGAGACCCAGTACTTC. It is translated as CATSSMTGAWETQYF.

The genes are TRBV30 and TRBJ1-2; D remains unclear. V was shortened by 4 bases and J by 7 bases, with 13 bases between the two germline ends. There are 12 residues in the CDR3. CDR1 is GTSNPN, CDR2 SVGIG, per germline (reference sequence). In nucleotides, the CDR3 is TGTGCCTGGATTGGCAGAGGCGGTGGCTACACCTTC. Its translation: CAWIGRGGGYTF.

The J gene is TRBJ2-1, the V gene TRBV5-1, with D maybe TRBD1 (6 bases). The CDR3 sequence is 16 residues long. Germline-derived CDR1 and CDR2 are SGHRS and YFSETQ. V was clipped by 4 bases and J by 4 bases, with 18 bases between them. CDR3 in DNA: TGCGCCAGCAGCACCCACTCCGGGACAAAATACAATGAGCAGTTCTTC. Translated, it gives CASSTHSGTKYNEQFF.

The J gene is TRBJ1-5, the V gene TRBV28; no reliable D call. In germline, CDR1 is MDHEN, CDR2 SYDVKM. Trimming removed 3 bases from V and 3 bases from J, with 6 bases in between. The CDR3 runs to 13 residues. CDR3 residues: CASSFNPNQPQHF. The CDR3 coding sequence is TGTGCCAGCAGTTTCAATCCCAATCAGCCCCAGCATTTT.

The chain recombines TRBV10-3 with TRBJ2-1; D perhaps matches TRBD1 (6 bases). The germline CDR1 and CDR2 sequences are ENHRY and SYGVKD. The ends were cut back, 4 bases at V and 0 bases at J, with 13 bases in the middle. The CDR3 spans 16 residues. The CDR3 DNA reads TGTGCCATCAGTGGACGGGACACTCGCTCCTACAATGAGCAGTTCTTC. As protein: CAISGRDTRSYNEQFF.

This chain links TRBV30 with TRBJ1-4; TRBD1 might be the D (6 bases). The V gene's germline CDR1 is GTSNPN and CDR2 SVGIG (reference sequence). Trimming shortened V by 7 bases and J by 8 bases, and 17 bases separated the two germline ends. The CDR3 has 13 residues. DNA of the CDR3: TGTGCCTATAACAGGGACCGAAGAGAAAAACTGTTTTTT. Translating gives CAYNRDRREKLFF.

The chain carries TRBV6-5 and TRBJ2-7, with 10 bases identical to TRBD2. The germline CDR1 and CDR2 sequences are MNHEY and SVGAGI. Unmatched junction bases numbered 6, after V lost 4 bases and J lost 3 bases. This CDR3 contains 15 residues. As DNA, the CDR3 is TGTGCCAGCAGTTTTAGCCTAGCGGGGGACTACGAGCAGTACTTC. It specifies CASSFSLAGDYEQYF.

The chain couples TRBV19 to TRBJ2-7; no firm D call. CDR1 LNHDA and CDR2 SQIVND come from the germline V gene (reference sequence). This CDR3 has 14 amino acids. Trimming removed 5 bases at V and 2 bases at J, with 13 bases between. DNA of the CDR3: TGTGCCAGTAGTCCACGTGTGAGCACCTACGAGCAGTACTTC. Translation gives CASSPRVSTYEQYF.

The CDR3 coding sequence is TGTGCAAGTCGCTTAGTGGGCGAGCGGGGGGCTAGAAGAAGCTCCTACGAGCAGTACTTC. Translated, it gives CASRLVGERGARRSSYEQYF. The V and J genes are TRBV12-2 and TRBJ2-7; TRBD2 is the table's D call, not checked against the DNA. TRBV12-2 is labeled a pseudogene. This CDR3 has 20 amino acids.

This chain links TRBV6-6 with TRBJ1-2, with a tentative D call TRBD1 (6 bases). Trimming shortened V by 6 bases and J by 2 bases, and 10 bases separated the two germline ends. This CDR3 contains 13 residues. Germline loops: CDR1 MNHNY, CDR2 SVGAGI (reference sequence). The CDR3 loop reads CASSTQGNYGYTF. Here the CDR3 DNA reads TGTGCCAGCAGCACACAGGGAAACTATGGCTACACCTTC.

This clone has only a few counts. As DNA, the CDR3 is TGCGCCAGCAGCCCATCTAGCGGGGGGGCCTACAATGAGCAGTTCTTC. Translating gives CASSPSSGGAYNEQFF. The rearrangement joins TRBV5-1 to TRBJ2-1; 12 nucleotides agree with TRBD2. Trimming cost V 4 bases and J 2 bases; bases outside gene matches: 4. The germline CDR1 and CDR2 sequences are SGHRS and YFSETQ. The length of the CDR3 is 16 residues.